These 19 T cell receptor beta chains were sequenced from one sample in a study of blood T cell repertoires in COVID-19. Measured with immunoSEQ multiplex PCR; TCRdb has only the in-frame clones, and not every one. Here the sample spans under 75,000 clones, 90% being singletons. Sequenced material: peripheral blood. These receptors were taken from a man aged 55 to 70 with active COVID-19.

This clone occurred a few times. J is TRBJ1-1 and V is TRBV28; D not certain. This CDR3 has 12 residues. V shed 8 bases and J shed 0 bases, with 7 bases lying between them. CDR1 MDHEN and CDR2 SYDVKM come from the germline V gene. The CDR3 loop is CASLAVNTEAFF. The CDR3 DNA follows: TGTGCCAGCCTTGCGGTGAACACTGAAGCTTTCTTT.

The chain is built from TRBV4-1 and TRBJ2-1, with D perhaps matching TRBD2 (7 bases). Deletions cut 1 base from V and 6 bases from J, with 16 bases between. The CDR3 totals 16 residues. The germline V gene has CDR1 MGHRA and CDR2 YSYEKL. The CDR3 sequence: CASSQVGGAYGNEQFF. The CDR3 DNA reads TGCGCCAGCAGCCAAGTTGGGGGGGCCTACGGCAATGAGCAGTTCTTC.

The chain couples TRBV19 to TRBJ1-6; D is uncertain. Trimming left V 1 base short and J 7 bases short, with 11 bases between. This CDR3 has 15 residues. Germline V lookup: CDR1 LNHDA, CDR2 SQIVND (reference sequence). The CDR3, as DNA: TGTGCCAGTAGTATAGCCGGGGTCGGCAATTCACCCCTCCACTTT. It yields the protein CASSIAGVGNSPLHF.

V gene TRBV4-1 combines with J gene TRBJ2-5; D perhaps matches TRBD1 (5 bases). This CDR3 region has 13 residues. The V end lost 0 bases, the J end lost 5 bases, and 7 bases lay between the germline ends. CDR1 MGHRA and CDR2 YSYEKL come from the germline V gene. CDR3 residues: CASSQEGVETQYF. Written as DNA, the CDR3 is TGCGCCAGCAGCCAAGAAGGGGTGGAGACCCAGTACTTC.

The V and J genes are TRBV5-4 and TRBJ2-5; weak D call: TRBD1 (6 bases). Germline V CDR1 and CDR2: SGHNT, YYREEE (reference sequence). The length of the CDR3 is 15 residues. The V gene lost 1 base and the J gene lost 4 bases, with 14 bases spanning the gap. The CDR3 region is CASSLSLGGGETQYF. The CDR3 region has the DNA TGTGCCAGCAGCTTGTCCTTAGGGGGTGGAGAGACCCAGTACTTC. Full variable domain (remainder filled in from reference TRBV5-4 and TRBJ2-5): ETGVTQSPTHLIKTRGQQVTLRCSSQSGHNTVSWYQQALGQGPQFIFQYYREEENGRGNFPPRFSGLQFPNYSSELNVNALELDDSALYLCASSLSLGGGETQYFGPGTRLLVL.

CDR3 region: CASGPWSSYPPQHF. The CDR3 nucleotides are TGTGCCAGCGGTCCTTGGAGCTCCTACCCGCCCCAGCATTTT. The rearrangement links TRBV2 to TRBJ1-5, with D uncertain. The CDR3 consists of 14 residues. Germline assignment: CDR1 SNHLY and CDR2 FYNNEI. V lost 8 bases and J 9 bases, leaving 20 bases between the germline ends. The full variable domain, completed using reference TRBV2 and TRBJ1-5, is EPEVTQTPSHQVTQMGQEVILRCVPISNHLYFYWYRQILGQKVEFLVSFYNNEISEKSEIFDDQFSVERPDGSNFTLKIRSTKLEDSAMYFCASGPWSSYPPQHFGDGTRLSIL.

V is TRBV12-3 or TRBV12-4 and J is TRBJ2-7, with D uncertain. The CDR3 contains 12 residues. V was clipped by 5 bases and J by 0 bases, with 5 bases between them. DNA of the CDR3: TGTGCCAGCAGTATGAGCTCCTACGAGCAGTACTTC. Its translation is CASSMSSYEQYF.

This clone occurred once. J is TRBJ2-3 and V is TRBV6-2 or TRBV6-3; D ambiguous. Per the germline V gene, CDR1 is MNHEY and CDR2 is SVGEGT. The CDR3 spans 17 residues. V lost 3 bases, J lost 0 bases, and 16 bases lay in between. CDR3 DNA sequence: TGTGCCAGCAGTTATCTCTTAGGTCTAGGAAGCACAGATACGCAGTATTTT. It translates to CASSYLLGLGSTDTQYF.

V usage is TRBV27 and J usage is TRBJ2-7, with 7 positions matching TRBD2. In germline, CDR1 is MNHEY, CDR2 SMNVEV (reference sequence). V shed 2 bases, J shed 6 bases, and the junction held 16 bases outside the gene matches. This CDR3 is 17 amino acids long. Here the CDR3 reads CASSLVWGGLSLGEQYF. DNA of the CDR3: TGTGCCAGCAGTTTAGTTTGGGGAGGGCTCTCTCTAGGCGAGCAGTACTTC.

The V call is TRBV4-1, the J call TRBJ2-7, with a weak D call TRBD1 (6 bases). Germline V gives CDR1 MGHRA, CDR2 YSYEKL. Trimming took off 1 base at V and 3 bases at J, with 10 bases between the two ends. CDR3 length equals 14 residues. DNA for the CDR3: TGCGCCAGCAGCCAAGCCCCAGGGGACTACGAGCAGTACTTC. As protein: CASSQAPGDYEQYF.

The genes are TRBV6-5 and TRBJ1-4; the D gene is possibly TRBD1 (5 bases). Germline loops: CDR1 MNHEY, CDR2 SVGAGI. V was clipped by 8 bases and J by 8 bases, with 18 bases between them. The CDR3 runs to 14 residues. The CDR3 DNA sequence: TGTGCCAGCTCCTCGGGATCGGGGGGAGAAAAACTGTTTTTT. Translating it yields CASSSGSGGEKLFF.

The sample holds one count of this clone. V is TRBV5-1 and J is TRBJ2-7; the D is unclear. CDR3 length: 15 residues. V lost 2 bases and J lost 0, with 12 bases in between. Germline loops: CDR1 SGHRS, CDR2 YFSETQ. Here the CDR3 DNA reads TGCGCCAGCAGCTTTGGTGAAAGCTTCTCCTACGAGCAGTACTTC. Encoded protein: CASSFGESFSYEQYF.

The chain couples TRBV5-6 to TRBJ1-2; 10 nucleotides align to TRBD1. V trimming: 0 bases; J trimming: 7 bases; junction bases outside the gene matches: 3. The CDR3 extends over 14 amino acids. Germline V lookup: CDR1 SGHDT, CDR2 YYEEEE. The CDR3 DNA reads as TGTGCCAGCAGCTTGGGGGACAGGGGACGTGGCTACACCTTC. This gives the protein CASSLGDRGRGYTF.

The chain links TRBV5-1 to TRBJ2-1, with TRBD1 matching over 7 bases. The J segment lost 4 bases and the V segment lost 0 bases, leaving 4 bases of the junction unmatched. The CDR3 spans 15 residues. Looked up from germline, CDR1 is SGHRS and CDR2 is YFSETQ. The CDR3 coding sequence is TGCGCCAGCAGCTTGGGACAGGGTAAATACAATGAGCAGTTCTTC. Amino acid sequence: CASSLGQGKYNEQFF. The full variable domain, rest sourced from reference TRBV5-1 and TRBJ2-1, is KAGVTQTPRYLIKTRGQQVTLSCSPISGHRSVSWYQQTPGQGLQFLFEYFSETQRNKGNFPGRFSGRQFSNSRSEMNVSTLELGDSALYLCASSLGQGKYNEQFFGPGTRLTVL.

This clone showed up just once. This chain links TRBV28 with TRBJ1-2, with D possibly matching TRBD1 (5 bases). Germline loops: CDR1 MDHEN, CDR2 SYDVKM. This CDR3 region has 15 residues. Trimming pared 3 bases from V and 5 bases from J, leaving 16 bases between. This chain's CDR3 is CASSFLGGTGYGYTF. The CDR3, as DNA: TGTGCCAGCAGTTTTCTCGGGGGAACCGGTTATGGCTACACCTTC.

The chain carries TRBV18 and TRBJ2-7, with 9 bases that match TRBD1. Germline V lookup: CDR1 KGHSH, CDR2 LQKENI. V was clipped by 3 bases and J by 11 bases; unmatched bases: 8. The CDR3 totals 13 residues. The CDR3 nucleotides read TGTGCCAGCTCACCTACAGGACAGGGGTCGGAGTACTTC. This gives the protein CASSPTGQGSEYF.

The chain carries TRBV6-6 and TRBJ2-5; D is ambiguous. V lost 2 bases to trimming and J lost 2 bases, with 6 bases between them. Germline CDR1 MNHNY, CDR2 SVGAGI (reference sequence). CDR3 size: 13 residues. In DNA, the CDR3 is TGTGCCAGCAGTTACACAGAGCAAGAGACCCAGTACTTC. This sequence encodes CASSYTEQETQYF.

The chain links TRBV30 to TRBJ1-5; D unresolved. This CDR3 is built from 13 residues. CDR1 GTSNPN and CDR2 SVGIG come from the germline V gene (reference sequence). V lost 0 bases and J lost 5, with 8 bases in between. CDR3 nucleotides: TGTGCCTGGAGTGTATCGTTCGATCAGCCCCAGCATTTT. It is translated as CAWSVSFDQPQHF.

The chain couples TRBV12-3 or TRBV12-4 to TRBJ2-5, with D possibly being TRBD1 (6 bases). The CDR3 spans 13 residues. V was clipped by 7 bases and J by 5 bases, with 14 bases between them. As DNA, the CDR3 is TGTGCCAGCACGAGGGGGACACCGGAGACCCAGTACTTC. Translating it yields CASTRGTPETQYF.